The T cell receptor (beta chain) under discussion was sequenced for a study of cytomegalovirus exposure and HLA in healthy donors. Germline V gene data show CDR1 as SQVTM and CDR2 as ANQGSEA. The V gene end was trimmed by 4 bases and the J gene end by 4 bases; junction bases not matched to a gene: 9. The CDR3 consists of 16 residues. With 60 Vbeta and 13 Jbeta primers, the PCR was carried out. Data came from immunoSEQ multiplex PCR; TCRdb stores just in-frame clones and leaves some out. The profile covers 180,000 or so clones, with roughly 79% appearing a single time and about 2.9% taken by the ten largest.

This receptor was identified in a male donor in good health and CMV-seronegative. The sequenced sample was PBMCs. The chain joins TRBV29-1 to TRBJ2-1, with 11 bases matching TRBD2. CDR3 protein: CSVGLAGGSAYNEQFF. In DNA, the CDR3 is TGCAGCGTTGGCCTAGCGGGAGGTAGTGCTTACAATGAGCAGTTCTTC.